The sequence of this TCR beta chain was determined in a study of cytomegalovirus exposure and HLA in healthy donors. Each donor's status was that of a healthy bone marrow donor. The germline V gene has CDR1 SNHLY and CDR2 FYNNEI. V was pared by 3 bases and J by 5 bases, with 16 bases between. The CDR3 has 15 amino acids. Use of 60 Vbeta and 13 Jbeta primers characterized the PCR. The data were produced by immunoSEQ multiplex PCR, yet TCRdb's version contains in-frame clones alone and is incomplete. In the table there are about 130,000 clones, roughly 83% of which are singletons. The specimen was PBMCs. The clonotype was recovered from a young man in good health and CMV-seropositive. The J gene is TRBJ2-5, the V gene TRBV2, with a weak D call TRBD2 (6 bases). The CDR3 DNA follows: TGTGCCAGCAGTGAGGAGGGTGGCGAGATGGAGACCCAGTACTTC. It translates to CASSEEGGEMETQYF. Full variable domain (remainder filled in from reference TRBV2 and TRBJ2-5): EPEVTQTPSHQVTQMGQEVILRCVPISNHLYFYWYRQILGQKVEFLVSFYNNEISEKSEIFDDQFSVERPDGSNFTLKIRSTKLEDSAMYFCASSEEGGEMETQYFGPGTRLLVL.